This TCR beta chain was retrieved from a study of cytomegalovirus exposure and HLA in healthy donors. Study overall: The approximately 120 validation repertoires and the 650 to 850 first-cohort repertoires shared a platform, a later analysis reported.

Here immunoSEQ multiplex PCR was the method, and the copy in TCRdb shows in-frame clones only, minus some. The data contain 95,000 to 150,000 clones, approximately 88% of them singletons. Comment on this clone: Its specificity is unknown.

Study conclusions and caveats: TCR clusters originating in the first cohort tended to co-occur in the roughly 120 validation repertoires, according to a later analysis. Most observed TCR sequences were rare, whereas some public TCRs were detected in many donors.

Trimming removed 0 bases at V and 5 bases at J, with 8 bases between. This CDR3 has 13 amino acids. Germline V gives CDR1 SGDLS, CDR2 YYNGEE. The TCR comes from a woman younger than 35 in good health and CMV-seronegative. The rearrangement uses TRBV9 and TRBJ1-1; D may be TRBD1 (5 bases). Sequencing input: PBMCs. The CDR3 here is CASSVASGTEAFF. The CDR3 DNA is TGTGCCAGCAGCGTAGCGTCAGGGACTGAAGCTTTCTTT.